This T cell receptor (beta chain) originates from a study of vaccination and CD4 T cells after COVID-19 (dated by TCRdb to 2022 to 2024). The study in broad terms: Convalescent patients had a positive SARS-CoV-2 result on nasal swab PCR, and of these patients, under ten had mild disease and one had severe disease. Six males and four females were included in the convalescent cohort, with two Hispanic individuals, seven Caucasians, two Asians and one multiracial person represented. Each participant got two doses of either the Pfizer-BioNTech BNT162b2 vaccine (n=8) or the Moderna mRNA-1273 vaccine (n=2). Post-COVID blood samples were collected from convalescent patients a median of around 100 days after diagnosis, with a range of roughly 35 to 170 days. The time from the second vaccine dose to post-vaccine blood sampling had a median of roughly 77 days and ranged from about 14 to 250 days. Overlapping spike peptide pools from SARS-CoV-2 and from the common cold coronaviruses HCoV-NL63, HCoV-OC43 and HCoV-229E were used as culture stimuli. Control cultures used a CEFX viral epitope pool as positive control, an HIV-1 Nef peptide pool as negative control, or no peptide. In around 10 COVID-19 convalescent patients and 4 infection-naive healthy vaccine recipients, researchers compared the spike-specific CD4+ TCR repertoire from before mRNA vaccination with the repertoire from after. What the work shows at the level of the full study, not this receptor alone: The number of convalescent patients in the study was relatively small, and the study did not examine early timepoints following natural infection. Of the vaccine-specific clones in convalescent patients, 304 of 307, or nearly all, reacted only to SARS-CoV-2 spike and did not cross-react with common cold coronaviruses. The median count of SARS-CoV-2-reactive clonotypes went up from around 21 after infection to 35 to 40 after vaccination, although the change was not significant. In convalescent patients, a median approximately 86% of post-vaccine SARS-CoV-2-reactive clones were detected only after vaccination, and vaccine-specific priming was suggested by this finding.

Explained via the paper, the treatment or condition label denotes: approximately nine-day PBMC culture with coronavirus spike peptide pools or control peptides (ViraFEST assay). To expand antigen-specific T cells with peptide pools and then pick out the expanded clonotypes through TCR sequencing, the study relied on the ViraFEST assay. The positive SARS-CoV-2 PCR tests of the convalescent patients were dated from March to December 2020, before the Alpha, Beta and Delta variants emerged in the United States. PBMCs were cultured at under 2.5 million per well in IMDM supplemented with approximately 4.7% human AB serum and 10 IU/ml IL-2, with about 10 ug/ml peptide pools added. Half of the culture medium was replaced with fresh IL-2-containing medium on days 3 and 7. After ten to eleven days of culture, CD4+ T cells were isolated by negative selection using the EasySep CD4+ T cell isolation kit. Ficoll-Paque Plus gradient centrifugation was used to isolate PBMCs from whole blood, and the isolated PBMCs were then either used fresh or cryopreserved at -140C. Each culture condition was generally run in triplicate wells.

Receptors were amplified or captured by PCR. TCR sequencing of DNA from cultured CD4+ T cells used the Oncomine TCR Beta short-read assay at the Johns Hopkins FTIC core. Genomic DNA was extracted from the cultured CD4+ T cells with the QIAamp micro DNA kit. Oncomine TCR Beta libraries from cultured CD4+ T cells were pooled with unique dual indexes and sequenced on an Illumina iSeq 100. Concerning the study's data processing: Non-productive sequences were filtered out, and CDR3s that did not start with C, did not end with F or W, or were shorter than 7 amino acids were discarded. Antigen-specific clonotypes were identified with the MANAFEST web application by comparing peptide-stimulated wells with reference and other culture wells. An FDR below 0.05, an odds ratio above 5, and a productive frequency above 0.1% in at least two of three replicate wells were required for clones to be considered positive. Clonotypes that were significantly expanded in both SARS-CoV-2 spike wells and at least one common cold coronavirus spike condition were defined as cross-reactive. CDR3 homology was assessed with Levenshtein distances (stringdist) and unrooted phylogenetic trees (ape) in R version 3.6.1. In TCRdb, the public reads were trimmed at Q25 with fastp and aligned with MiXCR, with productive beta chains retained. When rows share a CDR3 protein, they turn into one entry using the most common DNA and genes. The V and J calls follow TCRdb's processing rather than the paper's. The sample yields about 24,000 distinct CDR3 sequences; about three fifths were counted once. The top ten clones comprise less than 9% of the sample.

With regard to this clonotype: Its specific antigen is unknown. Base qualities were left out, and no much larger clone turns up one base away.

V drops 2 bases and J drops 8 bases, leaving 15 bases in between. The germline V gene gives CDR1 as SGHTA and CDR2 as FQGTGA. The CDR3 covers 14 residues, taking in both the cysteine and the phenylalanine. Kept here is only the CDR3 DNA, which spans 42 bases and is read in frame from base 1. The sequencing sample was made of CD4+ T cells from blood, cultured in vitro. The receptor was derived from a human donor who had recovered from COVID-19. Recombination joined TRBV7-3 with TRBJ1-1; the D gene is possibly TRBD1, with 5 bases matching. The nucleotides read TGTGCCAGCAGCTTAGGTTTGGGGGGGACCGAAGCTTTCTTT. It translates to CASSLGLGGTEAFF. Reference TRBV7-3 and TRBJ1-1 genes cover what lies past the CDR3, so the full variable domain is GAGVSQTPSNKVTEKGKYVELRCDPISGHTALYWYRQSLGQGPEFLIYFQGTGAADDSGLPNDRFFAVRPEGSVSTLKIQRTERGDSAVYLCASSLGLGGTEAFFGQGTRLTVV.